This is a list of T cell receptor beta chains from one sample in a study of cytomegalovirus exposure and HLA in healthy donors. Measured with immunoSEQ multiplex PCR; TCRdb has only the in-frame clones, and not every one. The data contain a few hundred thousand clones, roughly 80% of them singletons. The sequenced material came from PBMCs. The source is a man in his forties or fifties in good health and CMV-seronegative. Both conserved end residues are part of each CDR3. D genes are given only for firm matches. Not every row has a clone size; where given, it reads once, few, many or a size class.

V	J	D	size	DNA	CDR3
TRBV14	TRBJ2-7	TRBD2	.	TGTGCCAGCAGCCAAGTCGTGACTAGCTTGACGGGCGAGCAGTACTTC	CASSQVVTSLTGEQYF
TRBV7-9	TRBJ1-4	TRBD1	.	TGTGCCAGCAGCCCTCGGACAGGGGGGGATGAAAAACTGTTTTTT	CASSPRTGGDEKLFF
TRBV7-2	TRBJ1-5	.	.	TGTGCCAGCAGCTTAGCTAGTTTTGGCAATCAGCCCCAGCATTTT	CASSLASFGNQPQHF
TRBV25-1	TRBJ1-5	TRBD1	.	TGTGCCAGCAGACCACAGGGGGACCAGCCCCAGCATTTT	CASRPQGDQPQHF
TRBV19	TRBJ1-1	.	.	TGTGCCAGTAGTATTGCGGGAAAGAACACTGAAGCTTTCTTT	CASSIAGKNTEAFF
TRBV7-3	TRBJ2-3	.	once	TGTGCCAGCAGCCCTCTCCCAGCGCAGAGCACAGATACGCAGTATTTT	CASSPLPAQSTDTQYF
TRBV18	TRBJ2-5	.	once	TGTGCCAGCTCACCAGGGCATCAAGAGACCCAGTACTTC	CASSPGHQETQYF
TRBV5-4	TRBJ2-1	TRBD2	.	TGTGCCAGCAGGGCCACGACTAGCAGGGATGAGCAGTTCTTC	CASRATTSRDEQFF
TRBV6-6	TRBJ2-4	.	.	TGTGCCAGCAGTACCCAAGGAGGGAACATTCAGTACTTC	CASSTQGGNIQYF
TRBV6-1	TRBJ2-1	.	.	TGTGCCAGCAGTGAAGCAATTGGTTCCCTTAGCAATGAGCAGTTCTTC	CASSEAIGSLSNEQFF
TRBV2	TRBJ2-7	TRBD1	once	TGTGCCAGCAGTTTCGGACAGGTGAGGGAGCAGTACTTC	CASSFGQVREQYF
TRBV7-2	TRBJ2-7	.	.	TGTGCCAGCAGCTTTCCGGGAAGCTCCTACGAGCAGTACTTC	CASSFPGSSYEQYF
TRBV7-6	TRBJ2-7	TRBD2	.	TGTGCCAGCAGCTTAGCGGGACTAGCGGCGAGCTCCTACGAGCAGTACTTC	CASSLAGLAASSYEQYF
TRBV20-1	TRBJ2-7	.	.	TGCAGTGCTAGTCTGAGGAACGAGCAGTACTTC	CSASLRNEQYF
TRBV19	TRBJ1-1	.	once	TGTGCCAGTAGACTAAGGCCGAACACTGAAGCTTTCTTT	CASRLRPNTEAFF
TRBV19	TRBJ2-1	TRBD1	.	TGTGCCAGTAGTAAGGTGGGGACAGCCCCCTACAATGAGCAGTTCTTC	CASSKVGTAPYNEQFF
TRBV15	TRBJ2-1	TRBD2	few	TGTGCCACCAGCAGAGGAGGGAGGGGTGAGCAGTTCTTC	CATSRGGRGEQFF
TRBV19	TRBJ1-5	.	.	TGTGCCAGTAGTATCTCGGTGTATAGCAATCAGCCCCAGCATTTT	CASSISVYSNQPQHF
TRBV6-5	TRBJ1-2	.	.	TGTGCCAGCAGTTACTCTAAGAACATCTATGGCTACACCTTC	CASSYSKNIYGYTF
TRBV4-1	TRBJ2-7	TRBD1	.	TGCGCCAGCAGCCCCCCCGGACAGGGGACAAACGAGCAGTACTTC	CASSPPGQGTNEQYF
TRBV9	TRBJ2-3	TRBD2	.	TGTGCCAGCAGCGTAGCTAGCGGGTCAGATACGCAGTATTTT	CASSVASGSDTQYF
TRBV7-3	TRBJ2-3	.	.	TGTGCCAGCAGCTCTACCGGGACTCTTAGAGATACGCAGTATTTT	CASSSTGTLRDTQYF
TRBV19	TRBJ2-7	TRBD2	once	TGTGCCAGTAGTCCCTGGGGGGGCTACGAGCAGTACTTC	CASSPWGGYEQYF
TRBV9	TRBJ1-2	.	.	TGTGCCAGCAGCGTAGGGGGTCAGGGGACCTATGGCTACACCTTC	CASSVGGQGTYGYTF
TRBV30	TRBJ2-7	TRBD1	.	TGTGCCTGGCAAGGGACGGGACAGGGGGCGAGGGAGCAGTACTTC	CAWQGTGQGAREQYF
TRBV28	TRBJ2-7	TRBD1	.	TGTGCCAGCAGTCCCGCGGGACAGGGGGCTTACGAGCAGTACTTC	CASSPAGQGAYEQYF
TRBV9	TRBJ2-2	.	.	TGTGCCAGCAGCGCCAACACAGGGATGGGCACCGGGGAGCTGTTTTTT	CASSANTGMGTGELFF
TRBV29-1	TRBJ1-2	.	.	TGCAGCGTTGAAGAGAGCAGGGACTTGAGGGGCTACACCTTC	CSVEESRDLRGYTF
TRBV4-3	TRBJ1-6	.	.	TGCGCCAGCAGTCGGAATACAGGGAATAATTCACCCCTCCACTTT	CASSRNTGNNSPLHF
TRBV7-9	TRBJ2-5	TRBD2	.	TGTGCCAGCAGCCCCGGGGGACTAGCGCAAGAGACCCAGTACTTC	CASSPGGLAQETQYF
TRBV27	TRBJ2-3	.	.	TGTGCCAGCAGTTTATCCTCTACAGATACGCAGTATTTT	CASSLSSTDTQYF
TRBV15	TRBJ2-7	TRBD2	.	TGTGCCACCAGCAGACCAGCGGGGAACCCTACCGAGCAGTACTTC	CATSRPAGNPTEQYF
TRBV19	TRBJ1-1	.	.	TGTGCCAGTAGTATCTCAGGGGCGGGTGAAGCTTTCTTT	CASSISGAGEAFF
TRBV5-1	TRBJ2-4	TRBD1	.	TGCGCCAGCAGCATTTCCGGGACAGGGGAAAACATTCAGTACTTC	CASSISGTGENIQYF
TRBV18	TRBJ1-1	TRBD1	once	TGTGCCAGCTCATCCCCTGACAGGGTTTATTATACGGTTGCTTTCTTT	CASSSPDRVYYTVAFF
TRBV29-1	TRBJ1-4	.	few	TGCAGCGTTGGCAGGGATGGAGAAAAACTGTTTTTT	CSVGRDGEKLFF
TRBV4-3	TRBJ1-4	.	.	TGCGCCAGCAGCCGCGTACGGACAGTTAATGAAAAACTGTTTTTT	CASSRVRTVNEKLFF
TRBV6-1	TRBJ1-5	TRBD1	.	TGTGCCAGCAGTGAAGCATGGACAGGGAGTAATCAGCCCCAGCATTTT	CASSEAWTGSNQPQHF
TRBV5-6	TRBJ1-1	TRBD1	.	TGTGCCAGCAGCTCGCAAGGGGGCTACACAGCTTTCTTT	CASSSQGGYTAFF
TRBV19	TRBJ1-5	.	few	TGTGCCAGTAGTACCGCCATGAGGCGGGGCAATCAGCCCCAGCATTTT	CASSTAMRRGNQPQHF
TRBV7-8	TRBJ1-3	.	.	TGTGCCAGCAGCTTAGCGCGTACAGGCTCTGGAAACACCATATATTTT	CASSLARTGSGNTIYF
TRBV4-1	TRBJ1-1	TRBD1	.	TGCGCCAGCAGCTTACAGGGGAAAGCTTTCTTT	CASSLQGKAFF
TRBV18	TRBJ1-1	.	.	TGTGCCAGCTCACCACCGGGCACAGGAACGGGCACTGAAGCTTTCTTT	CASSPPGTGTGTEAFF
TRBV7-8	TRBJ2-7	.	few	TGTGCCAGCAGCCGAGGGGGGGATAACTCCTACGAGCAGTACTTC	CASSRGGDNSYEQYF
TRBV7-2	TRBJ1-5	TRBD1	.	TGTGCCAGCAGCTTAGGACAGGGCCGTTATCAGCCCCAGCATTTT	CASSLGQGRYQPQHF
TRBV5-4	TRBJ1-4	.	.	TGTGCCAGCAGCCCGAACTGGGAGGGCCCTGCAACTAATGAAAAACTGTTTTTT	CASSPNWEGPATNEKLFF
TRBV28	TRBJ2-4	.	.	TGTGCCAGCAGTTCCCTTGTGGGAGTCAGGAACATTCAGTACTTC	CASSSLVGVRNIQYF
TRBV7-2	TRBJ1-1	.	.	TGTGCCAGCAGCTTAGCGGGCTCCAGGGGGAACACTGAAGCTTTCTTT	CASSLAGSRGNTEAFF
TRBV7-2	TRBJ1-4	TRBD1	.	TGTGCCAGCAGCTTACGTAGACAGGGAGTTCCTAATGAAAAACTGTTTTTT	CASSLRRQGVPNEKLFF
TRBV28	TRBJ2-5	.	.	TGTGCCAGCAGTTTTGGCCTCTCTCCTCAAGAGACCCAGTACTTC	CASSFGLSPQETQYF
TRBV25-1	TRBJ2-5	.	few	TGTGCCCAATCACGAGTCCAAGAGACCCAGTACTTC	CAQSRVQETQYF
TRBV5-1	TRBJ2-2	TRBD2	.	TGCGCCAGCAGCACACTAGCGGGCAAATCTCCCGGGGAGCTGTTTTTT	CASSTLAGKSPGELFF